The clone carrying this T cell receptor beta chain occurred many times. The same CDR3 arises from other DNA sequences in this sample as well. V was shortened by 2 bases and J by 4 bases, with 6 bases between the two germline ends. Germline CDR1 reads MNHNS; CDR2 reads SASEGT. This CDR3 contains 13 residues. This record comes from a study of metastatic and nonmetastatic thyroid tumors. TCRdb re-analyzed the PCR reads using MiXCR. Here the sample spans about 33,000 clones, 11% being singletons. Ahead of thyroid surgery, no patient had received treatment of any kind. The TCR was taken from a female donor with papillary thyroid cancer or a benign thyroid nodule (not recorded which). Some clones in this sample may be carry-over from other donors' samples. The V call is TRBV6-1, the J call TRBJ2-1; D is uncertain. The sequencing sample was made of blood. CDR3 nucleotides: TGTGCCAGCAGTGAATACCTGTACAATGAGCAGTTCTTC. This encodes CASSEYLYNEQFF.